Below are 20 T cell receptor beta chains sequenced from a single sample in a study of Ad26.COV2.S vaccination and SARS-CoV-2 variants. Libraries were prepared by immunoSEQ multiplex PCR; TCRdb keeps only in-frame clonotypes and omits some of them. The table lists approximately 97,000 clones, 80% of them singletons. The specimen comprised peripheral blood, sampled after recovery from COVID-19. All receptors derive from a human donor who had recovered from COVID-19.

V and J are TRBV6-6 and TRBJ2-2; 8 nucleotides line up with TRBD1. With V trimmed by 7 bases and J by 1 base, 5 bases remained unmatched. The CDR3 has 15 residues. Germline-derived CDR1 and CDR2 are MNHNY and SVGAGI (reference sequence). This chain's CDR3 is CASTAGTGNTGELFF. The CDR3 region has the DNA TGTGCCAGCACCGCCGGGACAGGGAACACCGGGGAGCTGTTTTTT.

This chain uses TRBV5-5 with TRBJ2-7; D is undetermined. Germline V gene lookup returns CDR1 SGHKS and CDR2 YYEKEE (reference sequence). V lost 3 bases to trimming and J lost 1 base, with 14 bases between them. The CDR3 has 15 amino acids. As DNA, the CDR3 is TGTGCCAGCAGCTCCGCGCCAACGGAGTCCTACGAGCAGTACTTC. This sequence encodes CASSSAPTESYEQYF.

This rearrangement joins TRBV30 to TRBJ2-7, with no clear D. V was cut by 5 bases and J by 0 bases, with 8 bases left in between. The CDR3 runs 12 residues. The germline V gene encodes CDR1 GTSNPN and CDR2 SVGIG (reference sequence). The CDR3, as DNA: TGTGCCTGGGGTCAGGACTCCTACGAGCAGTACTTC. It is translated as CAWGQDSYEQYF.

This chain connects TRBV5-6 to TRBJ2-1, with a possible D match to TRBD1 (5 bases). Looked up from germline, CDR1 is SGHDT and CDR2 is YYEEEE. The CDR3 has 14 amino acids. V was trimmed by 0 bases and J by 9 bases, leaving 13 bases between them. This CDR3 reads CASSLEVERGEQFF. In DNA form, the CDR3 reads TGTGCCAGCAGCTTGGAGGTCGAAAGGGGTGAGCAGTTCTTC.

This chain links TRBV15 with TRBJ1-4; 8 positions agree with TRBD1. The CDR3 consists of 19 residues. Per the germline V gene, CDR1 is LNHNV and CDR2 is YYDKDF (reference sequence). J gave up 4 bases and V 4 bases, and 17 bases lay outside the gene matches. The CDR3 region has the DNA TGTGCCACCAGCACGTTCCCGGGGACAGGCTGGGGCCTTAATGAAAAACTGTTTTTT. Translated, it gives CATSTFPGTGWGLNEKLFF.

This clone has at least ten counts. The chain has TRBV7-9 and TRBJ2-7; 7 nucleotides line up with TRBD1. CDR1 SEHNR and CDR2 FQNEAQ come from the germline V gene (reference sequence). The V gene end was trimmed by 5 bases and the J gene end by 5 bases; junction bases not matched to a gene: 12. The CDR3 spans 15 residues. CDR3: CASSPEGASLNEQYF. The CDR3 bases are TGTGCCAGCAGCCCAGAGGGGGCGTCATTGAACGAGCAGTACTTC.

This clone was recorded once. The chain couples TRBV19 to TRBJ2-5, with 12 bases aligning to TRBD1. Germline assignment: CDR1 LNHDA and CDR2 SQIVND (reference sequence). The junction had 8 bases not matched to a gene; V was cut back by 5 bases and J by 7 bases. The CDR3 length is 15 residues. The CDR3 DNA reads as TGTGCCAGTAGTGGGACAGGGGGCGCCGGGGCGACCCAGTACTTC. Translating it yields CASSGTGGAGATQYF.

The chain joins TRBV19 to TRBJ1-1; D not resolved. This CDR3 region has 14 residues. Germline V CDR1 and CDR2: LNHDA, SQIVND (reference sequence). V lost 5 bases and J 6 bases, leaving 16 bases between the germline ends. The CDR3 region is CASSAETWAAEAFF. CDR3 DNA: TGTGCCAGTAGTGCCGAAACTTGGGCGGCTGAAGCTTTCTTT.

This chain joins TRBV7-9 and TRBJ1-2; tentatively, D is TRBD1 (6 bases). CDR3 size: 13 residues. Germline values: CDR1 SEHNR, CDR2 FQNEAQ (reference sequence). V was trimmed by 7 bases and J by 4 bases, leaving 13 bases between them. CDR3 sequence reads: CASIGQSSYGYTF. The CDR3 DNA is TGTGCCAGCATTGGACAGTCCTCCTATGGCTACACCTTC.

The table lists this clone with a few counts. This sample includes further DNA sequences coding for the same CDR3. The chain carries TRBV12-3 or TRBV12-4 and TRBJ1-2; D not certain. V was clipped by 3 bases and J by 1 base, with 3 bases between them. This CDR3 is 12 amino acids long. The CDR3 nucleotides are TGTGCCAGCAGTTTGGGTAACTATGGCTACACCTTC. Its protein product is CASSLGNYGYTF.

The chain carries TRBV20-1 and TRBJ2-7; D is ambiguous. V dropped 6 bases and J dropped 5 bases, with 11 bases sitting between them. The CDR3 runs 11 residues. CDR1 and CDR2 (germline): DFQATT, SNEGSKA (reference sequence). The CDR3 loop is CSAAGPNEQYF. The CDR3, as DNA: TGCAGTGCCGCCGGGCCCAACGAGCAGTACTTC.

V gene TRBV9 combines with J gene TRBJ2-5; TRBD2 matches at 8 bases. CDR1 and CDR2 (germline): SGDLS, YYNGEE. This CDR3 has 14 amino acids. The trim removed 7 bases at V and 4 bases at J, leaving 9 bases unmatched. The CDR3 sequence: CASGNRAGGETQYF. The CDR3 DNA follows: TGTGCCAGCGGCAACAGGGCGGGGGGAGAGACCCAGTACTTC.

This clone was detected only once. This sequence joins TRBV14 and TRBJ1-1; D might be TRBD1 (5 bases). The CDR3 has 13 residues. Germline V lookup: CDR1 SGHDN, CDR2 FVKESK. V was pared by 1 base and J by 6 bases, with 9 bases between. The CDR3 protein is CASSQVLQAEAFF. For the CDR3, the DNA is TGTGCCAGCAGCCAAGTATTACAGGCTGAAGCTTTCTTT.

The V and J genes are TRBV6-5 and TRBJ1-4, with D uncertain. The CDR3 consists of 15 residues. Germline V lookup: CDR1 MNHEY, CDR2 SVGAGI. V lost 6 bases and J 4 bases, leaving 15 bases between the germline ends. This CDR3 reads CASRGRWAVNEKLFF. CDR3 in DNA: TGTGCCAGCAGGGGCCGATGGGCTGTTAATGAAAAACTGTTTTTT.

This clone was found once. V usage is TRBV6-6 and J usage is TRBJ1-1; D ambiguous. Trimming stripped 2 bases from V and 7 bases from J, with 11 bases between. The CDR3 has 13 amino acids. Germline values: CDR1 MNHNY, CDR2 SVGAGI (reference sequence). The CDR3 loop reads CASSYAPRVEAFF. DNA for the CDR3: TGTGCCAGCAGTTACGCCCCTAGAGTTGAAGCTTTCTTT.

The V call is TRBV6-1, the J call TRBJ1-5; D might be TRBD1 (5 bases). CDR3 length: 14 amino acids. CDR1 is MNHNS and CDR2 is SASEGT in the germline V gene. Trimming left V 1 base short and J 7 bases short, with 11 bases between. The CDR3 DNA reads as TGTGCCAGCAGTGAAGGGGGGGGAGACCAGCCCCAGCATTTT. It yields the protein CASSEGGGDQPQHF.

This rearrangement joins TRBV9 to TRBJ1-2, with no clear D. The CDR3 runs 16 residues. Trimming took off 3 bases at V and 7 bases at J, with 22 bases between the two ends. Germline CDR1 SGDLS, CDR2 YYNGEE. The CDR3 sequence is CASSATVGHQAGGYTF. The CDR3 coding sequence is TGTGCCAGCAGCGCAACCGTCGGGCACCAAGCAGGTGGCTACACCTTC.

This clone has at least ten counts. The V call is TRBV12-3 or TRBV12-4, the J call TRBJ2-2; D is undetermined. CDR3 length equals 13 residues. V shed 3 bases and J shed 5 bases, with 7 bases lying between them. The CDR3 reads CASSFSRTGELFF. The CDR3 DNA sequence: TGTGCCAGCAGTTTCTCCAGGACCGGGGAGCTGTTTTTT.

This chain joins TRBV7-3 and TRBJ2-3, with 9 bases identical to TRBD2. After removal of 2 bases from V and 2 bases from J, the junction contained 2 bases not matched to a gene. The CDR3 is 15 amino acids. Germline loops: CDR1 SGHTA, CDR2 FQGTGA. CDR3 sequence: CASSLQRGVTDTQYF. The CDR3 nucleotides read TGTGCCAGCAGCTTACAGCGGGGGGTCACAGATACGCAGTATTTT.

This clone was seen more than once but under ten times. This rearrangement joins TRBV15 to TRBJ1-2; no clear D gene. Between the trimmed V and J ends, which lost 0 bases and 4 bases, there was a span of 12 bases. CDR3 length: 15 residues. The germline V gene has CDR1 LNHNV and CDR2 YYDKDF (reference sequence). For the CDR3, the DNA is TGTGCCACCAGCAGAGATCTTGCGGCACTCTATGGCTACACCTTC. This translates into CATSRDLAALYGYTF.